This record looks at one T cell receptor (beta chain) sequence and its context. The data were taken from a study of blood T cell repertoires in COVID-19. The overall study: Sample material is recorded as cDNA or gDNA derived from T cells, B-cell-depleted T cells, or PBMCs.

Everyone who took part was about 18 to 90 years old, and they came from about two dozen US areas. Participant reports of clinical history set cohort assignment. V was clipped by 6 bases and J by 1 base, with 3 bases between them. The CDR3 is 11 residues long. Germline V gene lookup returns CDR1 MDHEN and CDR2 SYDVKM. As processed by the authors: Amplification from reference gene primers served as the basis for estimated nucleated cell counts. The repertoire was sequenced with immunoSEQ multiplex PCR; TCRdb's copy has only in-frame clones and lacks some. Clone size and V and J calls were adopted from that table, with D and trimming inferred from the DNA. The profile shows around 220,000 clones, 80% of them singletons.

The TCR was taken from a woman aged 40 to 49 with acute COVID-19. J is TRBJ1-1 and V is TRBV28; D is uncertain. The sample consisted of PBMCs or T cells enriched from blood (not recorded which). As DNA, the CDR3 is TGTGCCAGCAGCCGGAACACTGAAGCTTTCTTT. This gives the protein CASSRNTEAFF.